This T cell receptor beta chain is from a study of blood T cells in healthy people across ages. This clonotype appeared once. From germline, CDR1 is SNHLY and CDR2 FYNNEI. The CDR3 spans 16 residues. With 2 bases clipped from V and 0 bases from J, the junction kept 3 bases outside the gene matches. A second PCR, run for about 7 to 11 cycles, used a sample-barcoded 5' primer plus a J-beta primer mix. Each CDR3 protein is one row after TCRdb ran MiXCR on the 5' RACE reads. The sample holds 1 million or so distinct CDR3 sequences, approximately 25% seen once. In addition, the sample was reused for a study of T cells of mothers and their children. From that report: Researchers put all of the extracted RNA into cDNA synthesis, using around 1.5 ug per 15 ul.

The J gene is TRBJ2-3, the V gene TRBV2; 9 nucleotides line up with TRBD1. The specimen was blood. This clonotype originated in a girl aged 2 to 10 in good health. The DNA for the CDR3 is TGTGCCAGCAGTGAACGACAGGGGGTTAGCACAGATACGCAGTATTTT. Translated, it gives CASSERQGVSTDTQYF.